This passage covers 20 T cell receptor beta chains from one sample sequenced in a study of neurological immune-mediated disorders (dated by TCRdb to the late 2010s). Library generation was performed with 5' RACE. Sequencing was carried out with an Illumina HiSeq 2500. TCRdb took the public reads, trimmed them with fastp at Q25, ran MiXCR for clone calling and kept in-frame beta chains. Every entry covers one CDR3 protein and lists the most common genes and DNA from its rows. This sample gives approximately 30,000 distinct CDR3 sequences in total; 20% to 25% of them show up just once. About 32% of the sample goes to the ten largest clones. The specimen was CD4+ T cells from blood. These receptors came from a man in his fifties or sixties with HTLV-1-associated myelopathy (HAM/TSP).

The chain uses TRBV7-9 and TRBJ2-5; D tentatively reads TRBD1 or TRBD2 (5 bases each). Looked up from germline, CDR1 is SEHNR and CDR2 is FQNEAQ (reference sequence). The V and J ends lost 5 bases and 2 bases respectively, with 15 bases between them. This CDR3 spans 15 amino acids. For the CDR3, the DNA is TGTGCCAGCAGCCTTATCGGGGCTGGGCAAGAGACCCAGTACTTC. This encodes CASSLIGAGQETQYF.

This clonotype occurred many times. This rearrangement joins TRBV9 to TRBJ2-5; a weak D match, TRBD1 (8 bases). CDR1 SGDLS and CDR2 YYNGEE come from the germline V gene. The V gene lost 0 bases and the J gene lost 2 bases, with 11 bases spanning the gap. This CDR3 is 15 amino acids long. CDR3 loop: CASSVVQGGQETQYF. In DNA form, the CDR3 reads TGTGCCAGCAGCGTAGTACAGGGGGGGCAAGAGACCCAGTACTTC. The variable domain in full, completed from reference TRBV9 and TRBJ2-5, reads DSGVTQTPKHLITATGQRVTLRCSPRSGDLSVYWYQQSLDQGLQFLIQYYNGEERAKGNILERFSAQQFPDLHSELNLSSLELGDSALYFCASSVVQGGQETQYFGPGTRLLVL.

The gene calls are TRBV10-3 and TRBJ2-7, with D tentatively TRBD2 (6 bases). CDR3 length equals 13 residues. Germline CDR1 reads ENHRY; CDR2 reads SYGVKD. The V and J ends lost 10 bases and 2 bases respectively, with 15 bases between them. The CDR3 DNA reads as TGTGCCACCGGGTTGGGGGGAACCTACGAGCAGTACTTC. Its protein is CATGLGGTYEQYF.

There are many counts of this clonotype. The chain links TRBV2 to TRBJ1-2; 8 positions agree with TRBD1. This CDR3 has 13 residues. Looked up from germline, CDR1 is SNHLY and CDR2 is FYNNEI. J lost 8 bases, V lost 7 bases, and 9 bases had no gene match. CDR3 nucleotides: TGTGCCAGCATTACAGGGGGTGCATGGGGCTACACCTTC. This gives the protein CASITGGAWGYTF.

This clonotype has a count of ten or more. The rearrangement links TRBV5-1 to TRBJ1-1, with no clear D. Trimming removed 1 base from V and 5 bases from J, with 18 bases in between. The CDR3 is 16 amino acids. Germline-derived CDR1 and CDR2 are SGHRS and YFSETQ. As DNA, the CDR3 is TGCGCCAGCAGCTTGAATTCGGCCTCCCGAGGTACTGAAGCTTTCTTT. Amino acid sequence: CASSLNSASRGTEAFF. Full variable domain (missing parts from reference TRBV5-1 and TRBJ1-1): KAGVTQTPRYLIKTRGQQVTLSCSPISGHRSVSWYQQTPGQGLQFLFEYFSETQRNKGNFPGRFSGRQFSNSRSEMNVSTLELGDSALYLCASSLNSASRGTEAFFGQGTRLTVV.

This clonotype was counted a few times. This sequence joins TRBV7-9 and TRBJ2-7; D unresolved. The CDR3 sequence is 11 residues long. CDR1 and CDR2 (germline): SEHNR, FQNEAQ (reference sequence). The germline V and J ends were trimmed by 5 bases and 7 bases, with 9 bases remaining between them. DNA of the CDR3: TGTGCCAGCAGCAGGGATTCGGAGCAGTACTTC. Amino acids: CASSRDSEQYF.

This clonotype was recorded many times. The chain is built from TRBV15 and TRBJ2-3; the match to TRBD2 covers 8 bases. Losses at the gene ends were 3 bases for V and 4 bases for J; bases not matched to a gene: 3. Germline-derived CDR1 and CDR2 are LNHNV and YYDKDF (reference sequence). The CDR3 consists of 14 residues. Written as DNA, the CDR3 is TGTGCCACCAGCAGGTCAGCGGGGGCAGATACGCAGTATTTT. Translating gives CATSRSAGADTQYF.

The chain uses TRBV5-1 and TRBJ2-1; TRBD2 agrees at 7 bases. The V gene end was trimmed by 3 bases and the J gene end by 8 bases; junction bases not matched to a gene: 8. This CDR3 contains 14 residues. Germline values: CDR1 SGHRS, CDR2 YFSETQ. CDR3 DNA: TGCGCCAGCAGCTACTCGGGGGGTTCAGATGAGCAGTTCTTC. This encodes CASSYSGGSDEQFF.

The CDR3 spells CASSLAGGSGTEAFF. Written as DNA, the CDR3 is TGCGCCAGCAGCTTGGCAGGGGGCAGTGGCACTGAAGCTTTCTTT. The chain is built from TRBV5-1 and TRBJ1-1, with 8 bases identical to TRBD1. Germline V gene sequence: CDR1 SGHRS, CDR2 YFSETQ. This CDR3 region has 15 residues. V lost 0 bases and J lost 4; bases outside the gene matches: 5.

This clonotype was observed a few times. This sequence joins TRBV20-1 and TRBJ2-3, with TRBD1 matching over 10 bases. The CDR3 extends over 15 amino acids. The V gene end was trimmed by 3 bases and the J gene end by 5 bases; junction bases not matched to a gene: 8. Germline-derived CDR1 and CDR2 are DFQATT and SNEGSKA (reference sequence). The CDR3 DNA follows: TGCAGTGCTAGCCGCCGGGACAGGGGAAAAGATACGCAGTATTTT. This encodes CSASRRDRGKDTQYF.

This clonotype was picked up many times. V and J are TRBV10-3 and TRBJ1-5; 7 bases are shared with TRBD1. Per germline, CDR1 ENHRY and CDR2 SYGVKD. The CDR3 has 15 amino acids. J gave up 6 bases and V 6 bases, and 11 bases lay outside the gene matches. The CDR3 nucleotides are TGTGCCATCAGCCCATCGGGACAGAATAGTCAGCCCCAGCATTTT. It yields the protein CAISPSGQNSQPQHF.

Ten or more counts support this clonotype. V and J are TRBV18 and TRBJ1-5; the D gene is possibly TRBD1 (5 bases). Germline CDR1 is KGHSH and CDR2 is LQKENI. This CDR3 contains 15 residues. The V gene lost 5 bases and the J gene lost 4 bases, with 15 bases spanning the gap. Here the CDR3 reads CASSSRQQRNQPQHF. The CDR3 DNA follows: TGTGCCAGCTCATCTCGACAGCAGAGAAATCAGCCCCAGCATTTT.

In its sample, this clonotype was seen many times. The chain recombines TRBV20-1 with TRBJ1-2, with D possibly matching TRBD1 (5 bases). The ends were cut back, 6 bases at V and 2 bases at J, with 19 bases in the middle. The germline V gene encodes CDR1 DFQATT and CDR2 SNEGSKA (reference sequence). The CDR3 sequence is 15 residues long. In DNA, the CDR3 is TGCAGTGCAACGGGGCCCGGTAGTGACAACTATGGCTACACCTTC. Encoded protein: CSATGPGSDNYGYTF.

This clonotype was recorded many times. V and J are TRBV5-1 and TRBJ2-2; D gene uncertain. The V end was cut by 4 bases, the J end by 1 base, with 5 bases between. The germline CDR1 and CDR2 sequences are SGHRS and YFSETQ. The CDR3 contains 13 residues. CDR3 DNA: TGCGCCAGCAGCACACTGAACACCGGGGAGCTGTTTTTT. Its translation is CASSTLNTGELFF.

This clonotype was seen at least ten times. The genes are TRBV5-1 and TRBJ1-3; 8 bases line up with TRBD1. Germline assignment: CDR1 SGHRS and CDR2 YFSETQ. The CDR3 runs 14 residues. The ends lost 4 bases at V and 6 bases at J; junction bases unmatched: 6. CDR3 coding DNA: TGCGCCAGCAGCCCGGGGGGACAGGAAAACACCATATATTTT. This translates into CASSPGGQENTIYF.

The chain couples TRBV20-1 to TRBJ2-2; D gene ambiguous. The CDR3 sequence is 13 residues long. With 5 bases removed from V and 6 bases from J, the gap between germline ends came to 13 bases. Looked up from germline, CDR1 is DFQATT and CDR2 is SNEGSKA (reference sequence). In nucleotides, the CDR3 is TGCAGTGCTTACGAAGCAGGCGCCGGGGAGCTGTTTTTT. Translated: CSAYEAGAGELFF.

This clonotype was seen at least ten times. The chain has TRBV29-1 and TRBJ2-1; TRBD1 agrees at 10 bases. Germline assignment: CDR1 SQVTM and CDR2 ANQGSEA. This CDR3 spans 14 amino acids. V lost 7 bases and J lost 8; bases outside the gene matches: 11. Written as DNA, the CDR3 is TGCAGCGGTGACAGGGGGCAGAGTGGTTATGAGCAGTTCTTC. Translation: CSGDRGQSGYEQFF.

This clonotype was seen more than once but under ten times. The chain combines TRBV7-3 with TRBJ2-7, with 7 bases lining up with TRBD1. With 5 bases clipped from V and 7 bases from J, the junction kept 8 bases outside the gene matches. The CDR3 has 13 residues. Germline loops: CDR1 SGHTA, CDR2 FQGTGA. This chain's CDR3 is CASSTTGVEEQYF. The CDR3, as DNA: TGTGCCAGCAGCACCACAGGGGTGGAAGAGCAGTACTTC.

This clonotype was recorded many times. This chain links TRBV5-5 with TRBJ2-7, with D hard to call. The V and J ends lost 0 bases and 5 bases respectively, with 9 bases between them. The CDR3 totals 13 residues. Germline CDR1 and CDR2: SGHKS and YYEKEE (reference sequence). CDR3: CASSLANQDEQYF. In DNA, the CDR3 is TGTGCCAGCAGCTTGGCCAACCAGGACGAGCAGTACTTC. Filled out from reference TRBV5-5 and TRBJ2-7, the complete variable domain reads DAGVTQSPTHLIKTRGQQVTLRCSPISGHKSVSWYQQVLGQGPQFIFQYYEKEERGRGNFPDRFSARQFPNYSSELNVNALLLGDSALYLCASSLANQDEQYFGPGTRLTVT.

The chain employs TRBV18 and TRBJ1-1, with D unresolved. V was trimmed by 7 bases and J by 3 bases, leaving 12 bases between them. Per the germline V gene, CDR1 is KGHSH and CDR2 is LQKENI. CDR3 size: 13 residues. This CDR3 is CASYQNGDTEAFF. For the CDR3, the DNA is TGTGCCAGCTATCAAAATGGCGACACTGAAGCTTTCTTT.